This T cell receptor (beta chain) was identified in a study of cytomegalovirus exposure and HLA in healthy donors. Healthy bone marrow donors made up the cohort. Concerning this clone itself: Its antigen remains unidentified.

Germline V CDR1 and CDR2: LNHDA, SQIVND (reference sequence). CDR3 length equals 13 residues. Trimming stripped 9 bases from V and 5 bases from J, with 11 bases between. A multiplex PCR was run with 60 Vbeta primers and 13 Jbeta primers. This table comes from immunoSEQ multiplex PCR, and its TCRdb copy is limited to in-frame clones, with some not included. In the table there are 150,000 to 200,000 clones, 82% of which are singletons. Whole-study results and caveats: For cytomegalovirus status, the classifier reportedly gave diagnoses with high specificity and sensitivity. Being indistinguishable, some V segments were excluded, TRBV6-2 and TRBV6-3 among them. Confirmation was obtained in vitro that a few CMV-associated chains are specific for CMV antigens.

The chain couples TRBV19 to TRBJ1-6; D is perhaps TRBD1 (5 bases). Specimen: PBMCs. This clonotype was sampled from a boy aged 2 to 10 in good health and CMV-seronegative. The CDR3 loop is CASRTSDNSPLHF. CDR3 coding DNA: TGTGCCAGCAGGACATCGGATAATTCACCCCTCCACTTT.